Presented here are 27 T cell receptor beta chains from one specimen sequenced in a study of cytomegalovirus exposure and HLA in healthy donors. The PCR contained 60 Vbeta and 13 Jbeta primers. Profiled with immunoSEQ multiplex PCR; TCRdb holds only in-frame clones, not every one. In the table there are under 150,000 clones, around 78% of which are singletons. The sequencing sample was made of PBMCs. These TCRs come from a woman aged 18-29 years in good health and CMV-seronegative.

This chain links TRBV20-1 with TRBJ2-3; D uncertain. In germline, CDR1 is DFQATT, CDR2 SNEGSKA (reference sequence). Between the trimmed V and J ends, which lost 0 bases and 7 bases, there was a span of 5 bases. The CDR3 totals 11 residues. The chain's CDR3 is CSARDLNTQYF. The CDR3 nucleotides read TGCAGTGCTAGAGATCTAAATACGCAGTATTTT.

This chain joins TRBV5-6 and TRBJ2-7, with D tentatively TRBD1 (5 bases). The CDR3 runs to 12 residues. CDR1 SGHDT and CDR2 YYEEEE come from the germline V gene. Trimming stripped 3 bases from V and 3 bases from J, with 7 bases between. The CDR3 DNA reads as TGTGCCAGCAGCTCAGGGAACTACGAGCAGTACTTC. It yields the protein CASSSGNYEQYF.

V and J are TRBV12-5 and TRBJ2-7; 12 bases agree with TRBD2. Germline trimming cut 3 bases from V and 6 bases from J; bases unmatched to any gene: 12. Per the germline V gene, CDR1 is LGHNT and CDR2 is FRNRAP. The CDR3 has 17 amino acids. CDR3 sequence reads: CASGFGVTGLAGIEQYF. For the CDR3, the DNA is TGTGCTAGTGGTTTTGGCGTGACGGGACTAGCGGGTATCGAGCAGTACTTC.

The chain combines TRBV27 with TRBJ2-7; the match to TRBD2 covers 8 bases. CDR3 length: 15 amino acids. V lost 6 bases, J lost 2 bases, and 9 bases stayed unmatched. Looked up from germline, CDR1 is MNHEY and CDR2 is SMNVEV (reference sequence). The CDR3 DNA reads TGTGCCAGCAGCCGCGGGGGGTCAATACCCTACGAGCAGTACTTC. Protein product: CASSRGGSIPYEQYF.

This clone came up a few times. The chain carries TRBV29-1 and TRBJ2-2, with 7 nucleotides matching TRBD1. The germline CDR1 and CDR2 sequences are SQVTM and ANQGSEA. Trimming removed 5 bases from V and 3 bases from J; junction bases left unmatched: 6. This CDR3 is 14 amino acids long. The CDR3: CSVRQGADTGELFF. The DNA for the CDR3 is TGCAGCGTTAGACAGGGCGCGGACACCGGGGAGCTGTTTTTT.

The chain recombines TRBV5-1 with TRBJ1-2, with TRBD1 identical over 9 bases. Germline-derived CDR1 and CDR2 are SGHRS and YFSETQ. V lost 0 bases, J lost 6 bases, and 3 bases stayed unmatched. CDR3 length: 14 amino acids. CDR3 in amino acids: CASSLEGQGNGYTF. DNA for the CDR3: TGCGCCAGCAGCTTGGAGGGACAGGGCAATGGCTACACCTTC.

The V gene is TRBV19, the J gene TRBJ1-5; D is perhaps TRBD1 (6 bases). The V end lost 7 bases, the J end lost 0 bases, and 13 bases lay between the germline ends. CDR1 is LNHDA, CDR2 SQIVND, per germline (reference sequence). The CDR3 is made up of 15 amino acids. CDR3 loop: CASTPRGGSNQPQHF. Here the CDR3 DNA reads TGTGCCAGTACCCCGAGGGGGGGTAGCAATCAGCCCCAGCATTTT.

This chain connects TRBV27 to TRBJ2-7; 10 positions agree with TRBD2. CDR3 length: 14 residues. The junction had 5 bases not matched to a gene; V was cut back by 5 bases and J by 4 bases. The germline V gene has CDR1 MNHEY and CDR2 SMNVEV (reference sequence). CDR3: CASSHGLADYEQYF. The CDR3 nucleotides are TGTGCCAGCAGTCACGGACTAGCGGATTACGAGCAGTACTTC.

The rearrangement joins TRBV9 to TRBJ2-1; 10 bases line up with TRBD2. This CDR3 is built from 14 residues. The V gene's germline CDR1 is SGDLS and CDR2 YYNGEE. The ends lost 6 bases at V and 7 bases at J; junction bases unmatched: 7. CDR3 nucleotide sequence: TGTGCCAGCAACGCACTAGCGGGAAATAATGAGCAGTTCTTC. This gives the protein CASNALAGNNEQFF. The full variable domain, in which reference TRBV9 and TRBJ2-1 provide the parts outside the CDR3, is DSGVTQTPKHLITATGQRVTLRCSPRSGDLSVYWYQQSLDQGLQFLIQYYNGEERAKGNILERFSAQQFPDLHSELNLSSLELGDSALYFCASNALAGNNEQFFGPGTRLTVL.

The chain is built from TRBV5-1 and TRBJ2-7, with 7 bases fitting TRBD2. Looked up from germline, CDR1 is SGHRS and CDR2 is YFSETQ. The CDR3 spans 17 residues. Trimming took 4 bases from V and 6 from J; bases not matched to a gene: 19. CDR3 residues: CASSPKFVRGRSGEQYF. In DNA form, the CDR3 reads TGCGCCAGCAGCCCGAAGTTTGTTCGCGGGAGAAGTGGCGAGCAGTACTTC.

This clone was found a few times. This chain uses TRBV5-1 with TRBJ1-2, with 7 bases matching TRBD1. The V gene's germline CDR1 is SGHRS and CDR2 YFSETQ. The CDR3 sequence is 14 residues long. V lost 5 bases to trimming and J lost 10 bases; unmatched junction nucleotides: 14. The CDR3 spells CASRAPRDRSPYTF. In nucleotides, the CDR3 is TGCGCCAGCAGAGCGCCGCGGGACAGAAGCCCCTACACCTTC.

The chain joins TRBV28 to TRBJ2-1; 8 bases are a match to TRBD2. Germline V gives CDR1 MDHEN, CDR2 SYDVKM. Trimming cost V 2 bases and J 6 bases; bases outside gene matches: 6. The CDR3 is 15 residues long. This CDR3 reads CASSLTREGGNEQFF. CDR3 bases: TGTGCCAGCAGTTTAACCCGGGAGGGGGGCAATGAGCAGTTCTTC.

Concerning this clone itself: Relative to the germline gene, one junction end is altered; a read error may explain this. The V and J genes are TRBV6-6 and TRBJ2-4; maybe TRBD1 (6 bases). The length of the CDR3 is 11 residues. Germline CDR1 and CDR2: MNHNY and SVGAGI (reference sequence). CDR3 in DNA: TGTGCCAGCACCTTCGGGGACATTCAGCACTTC. Translated, it gives CASTFGDIQHF.

This chain joins TRBV7-6 and TRBJ1-4; D remains unclear. The CDR3 spans 15 residues. The germline V gene encodes CDR1 SGHVS and CDR2 FNYEAQ. V was pared by 3 bases and J by 5 bases, with 13 bases between. CDR3 nucleotide sequence: TGTGCCAGCAGCTTGGAGGCCGGATTGAATGAAAAACTGTTTTTT. Translation: CASSLEAGLNEKLFF.

This chain uses TRBV4-1 with TRBJ2-7; D may be TRBD2 (6 bases). The germline CDR1 and CDR2 sequences are MGHRA and YSYEKL. The CDR3 runs to 16 residues. Trimming shortened V by 5 bases and J by 4 bases, and 21 bases separated the two germline ends. CDR3 residues: CASSSDYPTRAYEQYF. DNA of the CDR3: TGCGCCAGCAGCTCTGACTACCCGACTAGGGCATACGAGCAGTACTTC.

The rearrangement uses TRBV28 and TRBJ1-3, with TRBD1 matching over 8 bases. This CDR3 is 16 amino acids long. The germline gives CDR1 MDHEN, CDR2 SYDVKM. After removal of 2 bases from V and 0 bases from J, the junction contained 3 bases not matched to a gene. The CDR3 DNA sequence: TGTGCCAGCAGTTTACGGACAGGGAGCTCTGGAAACACCATATATTTT. Its protein product is CASSLRTGSSGNTIYF.

V gene TRBV5-6 combines with J gene TRBJ2-5; 8 positions agree with TRBD2. Trimming cost V 0 bases and J 4 bases; bases outside gene matches: 11. The CDR3 is 17 amino acids. Germline assignment: CDR1 SGHDT and CDR2 YYEEEE. The CDR3 region has the DNA TGTGCCAGCAGCTTGGAAGTGGGAGCGGGAGAGAGAGAGACCCAGTACTTC. Its translation is CASSLEVGAGERETQYF.

This CDR3 reads CASSMGMNTEAFF. The DNA for the CDR3 is TGTGCCAGTAGTATGGGCATGAACACTGAAGCTTTCTTT. The rearrangement joins TRBV19 to TRBJ1-1; D uncertain. The CDR3 contains 13 residues. The germline V gene has CDR1 LNHDA and CDR2 SQIVND (reference sequence). The V gene lost 3 bases and the J gene lost 0 bases, with 5 bases spanning the gap.

CDR3 bases: TGCGCCAGCAGCTTGGCTGAGTCCACAGATACGCAGTATTTT. It encodes CASSLAESTDTQYF. V is TRBV5-1 and J is TRBJ2-3; D gene unclear. CDR3 length: 14 residues. V lost 0 bases, J lost 2 bases, and 7 bases lay in between. The germline CDR1 and CDR2 sequences are SGHRS and YFSETQ.

V is TRBV6-5 and J is TRBJ2-7; weak D call: TRBD2 (6 bases). V lost 5 bases, J lost 0 bases, and 14 bases lay in between. The CDR3 is 15 amino acids. CDR1 MNHEY and CDR2 SVGAGI come from the germline V gene. CDR3 in amino acids: CASSPIAGSSYEQYF. The CDR3 DNA is TGTGCCAGCAGTCCCATCGCGGGAAGCTCCTACGAGCAGTACTTC.

This chain links TRBV2 with TRBJ2-7, with D perhaps matching TRBD1 (5 bases). The germline CDR1 and CDR2 sequences are SNHLY and FYNNEI. The CDR3 has 14 residues. Trimming stripped 3 bases from V and 1 base from J, with 10 bases between. The CDR3 region has the DNA TGTGCCAGCAGTGAGGAAAGGGGATCCTACGAGCAGTACTTC. Its protein product is CASSEERGSYEQYF. The full variable domain, with the rest looked up from reference TRBV2 and TRBJ2-7, is EPEVTQTPSHQVTQMGQEVILRCVPISNHLYFYWYRQILGQKVEFLVSFYNNEISEKSEIFDDQFSVERPDGSNFTLKIRSTKLEDSAMYFCASSEERGSYEQYFGPGTRLTVT.

The CDR3 here is CASSPPPRVETEAFF. The DNA for the CDR3 is TGTGCCAGCTCACCCCCCCCCAGGGTTGAGACTGAAGCTTTCTTT. The chain links TRBV18 to TRBJ1-1; possibly TRBD1 for D (5 bases). Germline-derived CDR1 and CDR2 are KGHSH and LQKENI. The CDR3 is 15 residues long. Trimming shortened V by 3 bases and J by 5 bases, and 16 bases separated the two germline ends.

The J gene is TRBJ2-1, the V gene TRBV30; D is unresolved. Trimming took 1 base from V and 7 from J, leaving 11 bases between them. Germline assignment: CDR1 GTSNPN and CDR2 SVGIG (reference sequence). This CDR3 spans 13 amino acids. The CDR3, as DNA: TGTGCCTGGAGTGGAGGATTCGGGAATGAGCAGTTCTTC. Translating gives CAWSGGFGNEQFF.

In its sample, this clone was seen a few times. The V call is TRBV30, the J call TRBJ2-5; 7 nucleotides match TRBD2. The V gene's germline CDR1 is GTSNPN and CDR2 SVGIG (reference sequence). Trimming removed 1 base from V and 5 bases from J; junction bases left unmatched: 10. The length of the CDR3 is 15 residues. This chain's CDR3 is CAWSEGGTTAETQYF. DNA of the CDR3: TGTGCCTGGAGTGAAGGAGGGACTACGGCTGAGACCCAGTACTTC.

The chain employs TRBV5-1 and TRBJ1-1; TRBD1 aligns across 7 bases. This CDR3 spans 13 amino acids. With 4 bases clipped from V and 5 bases from J, the junction kept 5 bases outside the gene matches. Germline CDR1 reads SGHRS; CDR2 reads YFSETQ. CDR3 region: CASSLGGRTEAFF. As DNA, the CDR3 is TGCGCCAGCAGCCTAGGGGGCCGGACTGAAGCTTTCTTT.

The CDR3 is CASSFSSGGTDTQYF. CDR3 nucleotide sequence: TGTGCCAGTAGCTTTTCTAGCGGGGGTACAGATACGCAGTATTTT. This chain links TRBV19 with TRBJ2-3; 10 bases are shared with TRBD2. Trimming cost V 6 bases and J 3 bases; bases outside gene matches: 6. CDR3 length equals 15 residues. The germline V gene has CDR1 LNHDA and CDR2 SQIVND (reference sequence).

This clone was detected only once. The V gene is TRBV12-5, the J gene TRBJ2-5; 8 nucleotides match TRBD2. V shed 5 bases, J shed 4 bases, and the junction held 12 bases outside the gene matches. Germline-derived CDR1 and CDR2 are LGHNT and FRNRAP. This CDR3 comprises 16 residues. In nucleotides, the CDR3 is TGTGCTAGTGGTCCTCGACCCGGACTAGCAGCAGAGACCCAGTACTTC. Amino acids: CASGPRPGLAAETQYF.